A single sample is the source of the 28 T cell receptor beta chains below, sequenced in a study of blood T cell repertoires in COVID-19. Sequencing used immunoSEQ multiplex PCR; TCRdb keeps in-frame clones, though not all of them. The repertoire holds about 410,000 clones, with nearly 90% as singletons. The material sequenced was PBMCs or T cells enriched from blood (not recorded which). These receptors all stem from a woman aged 30 to 39 who had recovered from COVID-19.

The CDR3 DNA is TGCAGCGTTGGTAGGGAGGAGGCCTATGGCTACACCTTC. Amino acid sequence: CSVGREEAYGYTF. This rearrangement joins TRBV29-1 to TRBJ1-2; D ambiguous. The germline CDR1 and CDR2 sequences are SQVTM and ANQGSEA. Deletions cut 4 bases from V and 4 bases from J, with 13 bases between. The CDR3 totals 13 residues.

V gene TRBV5-1 combines with J gene TRBJ2-2, with 7 bases fitting TRBD1. The V segment lost 3 bases and the J segment 3 bases; nucleotides outside the gene matches: 17. The CDR3 loop spans 19 amino acids. CDR1 and CDR2 (germline): SGHRS, YFSETQ. The CDR3 DNA reads as TGCGCCAGCAGCTCCCCCGGGACAGCCCCGATTTGGGACACCGGGGAGCTGTTTTTT. This translates into CASSSPGTAPIWDTGELFF.

This chain connects TRBV7-9 to TRBJ2-5, with 9 bases lining up with TRBD2. Germline loops: CDR1 SEHNR, CDR2 FQNEAQ (reference sequence). This CDR3 spans 15 amino acids. The J segment lost 4 bases and the V segment lost 8 bases, leaving 11 bases of the junction unmatched. CDR3 protein: CASSFAGGRRETQYF. The CDR3 DNA is TGTGCCAGCTCCTTTGCGGGAGGGCGACGAGAGACCCAGTACTTC.

This clone was observed once. V and J are TRBV2 and TRBJ1-5, with a tentative D call TRBD1 (6 bases). CDR1 is SNHLY and CDR2 is FYNNEI in the germline V gene. The CDR3 has 13 residues. The germline V and J ends were trimmed by 8 bases and 0 bases, with 8 bases remaining between them. The CDR3 reads CASRQASNQPQHF. In nucleotides, the CDR3 is TGTGCCAGCCGACAGGCTAGCAATCAGCCCCAGCATTTT.

V gene TRBV9 combines with J gene TRBJ2-7, with 8 bases aligning to TRBD1. The CDR3 is 16 residues long. The V segment lost 1 base and the J segment 1 base; nucleotides outside the gene matches: 7. Germline loops: CDR1 SGDLS, CDR2 YYNGEE. The CDR3 is CASSVFETGESYEQYF. CDR3 sequence (DNA): TGTGCCAGCAGCGTATTTGAGACAGGGGAGTCCTACGAGCAGTACTTC.

V is TRBV18 and J is TRBJ2-7, with 8 bases identical to TRBD1. The CDR3 spans 14 residues. The ends lost 3 bases at V and 2 bases at J; junction bases unmatched: 3. Germline loops: CDR1 KGHSH, CDR2 LQKENI. The chain's CDR3 is CASSPGQAAYEQYF. The CDR3 DNA reads TGTGCCAGCTCACCGGGACAGGCGGCCTACGAGCAGTACTTC.

This clone was recorded only once. The J gene is TRBJ2-2, the V gene TRBV7-3; 13 nucleotides agree with TRBD2. In germline, CDR1 is SGHTA, CDR2 FQGTGA. There are 18 residues in the CDR3. J gave up 6 bases and V 0 bases, and 7 bases lay outside the gene matches. In DNA form, the CDR3 reads TGTGCCAGCAGCTTAACGGCGGGACTAGCGGGACTCCCCGGGGAGCTGTTTTTT. This translates into CASSLTAGLAGLPGELFF.

The chain recombines TRBV2 with TRBJ1-1; weak D call: TRBD1 (6 bases). CDR1 SNHLY and CDR2 FYNNEI come from the germline V gene. The CDR3 spans 12 residues. V was cut by 10 bases and J by 1 base, with 10 bases left in between. As DNA, the CDR3 is TGTGCCACCCCGGACAGGAACACTGAAGCTTTCTTT. It yields the protein CATPDRNTEAFF.

The chain recombines TRBV30 with TRBJ1-2; maybe TRBD1 (5 bases). The germline V gene has CDR1 GTSNPN and CDR2 SVGIG (reference sequence). The CDR3 is 13 amino acids. Trimming removed 5 bases at V and 6 bases at J, with 16 bases between. This CDR3 reads CAWAPRGRDGYTF. The CDR3 DNA reads TGTGCCTGGGCCCCCCGGGGGAGGGATGGCTACACCTTC. Together with reference TRBV30 and TRBJ1-2, the CDR3 gives the full variable domain: SQTIHQWPATLVQPVGSPLSLECTVEGTSNPNLYWYRQAAGRGLQLLFYSVGIGQISSEVPQNLSASRPQDRQFILSSKKLLLSDSGFYLCAWAPRGRDGYTFGSGTRLTVV.

This chain links TRBV28 with TRBJ1-2, with a tentative D call TRBD1 (6 bases). This CDR3 spans 15 amino acids. Trimming pared 6 bases from V and 1 base from J, leaving 15 bases between. Germline lookup yields CDR1 MDHEN and CDR2 SYDVKM. CDR3 in amino acids: CASRGRAGVNYGYTF. In DNA, the CDR3 is TGTGCCAGCAGGGGACGGGCAGGGGTTAACTATGGCTACACCTTC.

The chain carries TRBV19 and TRBJ1-2, with 10 bases identical to TRBD1. Per germline, CDR1 LNHDA and CDR2 SQIVND (reference sequence). The J segment lost 3 bases and the V segment lost 11 bases, leaving 12 bases of the junction unmatched. This CDR3 is built from 15 residues. The CDR3 region is CAVHSGTGVDYGYTF. Written as DNA, the CDR3 is TGTGCCGTACATTCCGGGACAGGGGTGGACTATGGCTACACCTTC.

This chain connects TRBV18 to TRBJ2-2, with D uncertain. V was trimmed by 6 bases and J by 2 bases, leaving 4 bases between them. The CDR3 covers 12 residues. The germline V gene has CDR1 KGHSH and CDR2 LQKENI. This CDR3 is CASSYNTGELFF. The CDR3 coding sequence is TGTGCCAGCTCCTACAACACCGGGGAGCTGTTTTTT.

The chain has TRBV27 and TRBJ1-5, with D possibly matching TRBD1 (5 bases). This CDR3 region has 13 residues. Trimming took off 3 bases at V and 6 bases at J, with 9 bases between the two ends. The V gene's germline CDR1 is MNHEY and CDR2 SMNVEV (reference sequence). The CDR3 sequence: CASSLGRAQPQHF. DNA for the CDR3: TGTGCCAGCAGTTTGGGCAGGGCTCAGCCCCAGCATTTT.

The chain employs TRBV27 and TRBJ2-7; 8 bases match TRBD1. CDR3 length equals 15 residues. Unmatched junction bases numbered 6, after V lost 3 bases and J lost 2 bases. Germline assignment: CDR1 MNHEY and CDR2 SMNVEV (reference sequence). The chain's CDR3 is CASSFWGQEPYEQYF. Written as DNA, the CDR3 is TGTGCCAGCAGTTTTTGGGGACAGGAGCCCTACGAGCAGTACTTC.

The chain employs TRBV15 and TRBJ2-5, with TRBD2 matching 7 bases. The germline V gene encodes CDR1 LNHNV and CDR2 YYDKDF (reference sequence). V shed 0 bases, J shed 5 bases, and the junction held 3 bases outside the gene matches. The CDR3 has 14 residues. The CDR3 DNA reads TGTGCCACCAGCAGAGATAGCGGGTTGGAGACCCAGTACTTC. Protein: CATSRDSGLETQYF. Complete variable domain (other parts from reference TRBV15 and TRBJ2-5): DAMVIQNPRYQVTQFGKPVTLSCSQTLNHNVMYWYQQKSSQAPKLLFHYYDKDFNNEADTPDNFQSRRPNTSFCFLDIRSPGLGDTAMYLCATSRDSGLETQYFGPGTRLLVL.

The chain combines TRBV27 with TRBJ2-2; 9 bases are a match to TRBD2. Looked up from germline, CDR1 is MNHEY and CDR2 is SMNVEV (reference sequence). The CDR3 has 15 residues. J lost 5 bases, V lost 3 bases, and 4 bases had no gene match. In DNA form, the CDR3 reads TGTGCCAGCAGTTTGTGGCTAGCGGGGACCGGGGAGCTGTTTTTT. It specifies CASSLWLAGTGELFF.

The V call is TRBV30, the J call TRBJ1-2; TRBD1 matches 7 bases. Germline CDR1 is GTSNPN and CDR2 is SVGIG (reference sequence). V dropped 3 bases and J dropped 5; count of bases not matched to a gene: 12. The CDR3 contains 15 residues. This CDR3 reads CAWRGTALGNYGYTF. In DNA, the CDR3 is TGTGCCTGGAGAGGGACAGCTCTTGGGAATTATGGCTACACCTTC.

The chain employs TRBV10-3 and TRBJ1-2, with 8 bases lining up with TRBD1. J gave up 10 bases and V 4 bases, and 8 bases lay outside the gene matches. The V gene's germline CDR1 is ENHRY and CDR2 SYGVKD. The CDR3 has 13 residues. CDR3 in DNA: TGTGCCATCAGTGGTGCGGGACAGGAGCACTACACCTTC. Translating it yields CAISGAGQEHYTF.

Here the CDR3 DNA reads TGTGCCAGCAGCCCGGACAGAATTAACTATGGCTACACCTTC. It yields the protein CASSPDRINYGYTF. The V call is TRBV11-2, the J call TRBJ1-2; weak D call: TRBD1 (6 bases). V was trimmed by 5 bases and J by 1 base, leaving 11 bases between them. The CDR3 contains 14 residues. CDR1 is SGHAT and CDR2 is FQNNGV in the germline V gene.

The chain joins TRBV5-5 to TRBJ1-2; 8 nucleotides line up with TRBD1. The CDR3 spans 15 residues. The trim removed 2 bases at V and 3 bases at J, leaving 6 bases unmatched. Germline CDR1 reads SGHKS; CDR2 reads YYEKEE (reference sequence). In DNA form, the CDR3 reads TGTGCCAGCAGCTTTTCCCCGGACAGGGACTATGGCTACACCTTC. Translation gives CASSFSPDRDYGYTF.

This sequence joins TRBV7-8 and TRBJ2-1; D perhaps matches TRBD2 (5 bases). CDR3 length equals 18 residues. The V gene lost 0 bases and the J gene lost 4 bases, with 19 bases spanning the gap. The germline V gene encodes CDR1 SGHVS and CDR2 FQNEAQ. The CDR3 sequence is CASSLATGSAQFYNEQFF. The DNA of the CDR3 is TGTGCCAGCAGCTTAGCGACGGGGTCAGCACAGTTTTACAATGAGCAGTTCTTC.

The chain has TRBV5-1 and TRBJ2-5; the match to TRBD1 covers 7 bases. Germline CDR1 reads SGHRS; CDR2 reads YFSETQ. The CDR3 runs 14 residues. V lost 3 bases, J lost 5 bases, and 7 bases stayed unmatched. CDR3 sequence reads: CASSYRGSGETQYF. The CDR3 DNA is TGCGCCAGCAGCTACAGGGGAAGTGGGGAGACCCAGTACTTC.

This chain links TRBV7-8 with TRBJ1-2; TRBD1 aligns across 7 bases. V shed 3 bases and J 7 bases; nucleotides not matched to a gene: 5. CDR1 is SGHVS and CDR2 is FQNEAQ in the germline V gene. The CDR3 runs to 13 residues. The CDR3 bases are TGTGCCAGCAGCTTGACAGGGTTCAGTGGCTACACCTTC. Its protein is CASSLTGFSGYTF.

J is TRBJ2-1 and V is TRBV28; 10 bases are shared with TRBD2. The CDR3 runs 16 residues. The germline V gene encodes CDR1 MDHEN and CDR2 SYDVKM. Trimming took 11 bases from V and 3 from J; bases not matched to a gene: 13. The CDR3 bases are TGTGCCGCGCGAGGTATCGTAGCGGGAGGCTACAATGAGCAGTTCTTC. This sequence encodes CAARGIVAGGYNEQFF.

The chain joins TRBV28 to TRBJ2-1, with no clear D. With 5 bases removed from V and 3 bases from J, the gap between germline ends came to 5 bases. The CDR3 consists of 12 residues. CDR1 MDHEN and CDR2 SYDVKM come from the germline V gene. In DNA, the CDR3 is TGTGCCAGCAGTCCATTCTACAATGAGCAGTTCTTC. Its translation: CASSPFYNEQFF.

The CDR3 region has the DNA TGCGCCAGCAGCTTGGGGGACAGGGTCATGAACACTGAAGCTTTCTTT. Translation gives CASSLGDRVMNTEAFF. The chain carries TRBV5-1 and TRBJ1-1; 9 nucleotides agree with TRBD1. This CDR3 is built from 16 residues. Germline assignment: CDR1 SGHRS and CDR2 YFSETQ. V was pared by 0 bases and J by 0 bases, with 3 bases of the junction left unmatched.

The genes are TRBV10-3 and TRBJ2-7; 11 bases map to TRBD2. Germline loops: CDR1 ENHRY, CDR2 SYGVKD. The CDR3 extends over 18 amino acids. V shed 10 bases and J 2 bases; nucleotides not matched to a gene: 19. This CDR3 is CATKGSSDSGGAPYEQYF. The CDR3 nucleotides are TGTGCCACCAAGGGGTCAAGCGATAGCGGGGGGGCCCCCTACGAGCAGTACTTC.

The chain joins TRBV12-3 or TRBV12-4 to TRBJ1-6; D unresolved. The CDR3 is 13 residues long. Trimming shortened V by 5 bases and J by 8 bases, and 10 bases separated the two germline ends. The CDR3 bases are TGTGCCAGCAGTCGGTCCGTTTATTCACCCCTCCACTTT. Translated, it gives CASSRSVYSPLHF.